The 2 T cell receptor beta chains listed next were all sequenced from one sample in a study of molecular identifiers for immune sequencing clone quantification. In TCRdb, the PCR reads were re-called with MiXCR into one record per CDR3 protein. The sample contains 490,000 or so distinct CDR3 sequences, about 26% of which appear only once. Source material: naive CD8+ T cells from blood, with Jurkat cell RNA spiked in. The subset was: FACS-sorted CD8+CD4-CCR7+CD45RA+ naive T cells. These receptors were collected from a human donor in good health. Some libraries in this study had Jurkat cell RNA spiked in.

The CDR3 region has the DNA TGTGCCAGCAGCTCTACCGGGACATATCAGCCCCAGCATTTT. Its protein product is CASSSTGTYQPQHF. The J gene is TRBJ1-5, the V gene TRBV7-9; tentative D call: TRBD1 (6 bases). The CDR3 covers 14 residues. Trimming shortened V by 4 bases and J by 5 bases, and 12 bases separated the two germline ends. CDR1 SEHNR and CDR2 FQNEAQ come from the germline V gene (reference sequence).

This chain links TRBV20-1 with TRBJ2-2, with 7 positions matching TRBD1. With 5 bases clipped from V and 6 bases from J, the junction kept 12 bases outside the gene matches. This CDR3 has 15 amino acids. Germline lookup yields CDR1 DFQATT and CDR2 SNEGSKA (reference sequence). The CDR3 sequence: CSASRTGGNAGELFF. The CDR3 DNA follows: TGCAGTGCTTCGCGGACAGGCGGAAACGCCGGGGAGCTGTTTTTT.